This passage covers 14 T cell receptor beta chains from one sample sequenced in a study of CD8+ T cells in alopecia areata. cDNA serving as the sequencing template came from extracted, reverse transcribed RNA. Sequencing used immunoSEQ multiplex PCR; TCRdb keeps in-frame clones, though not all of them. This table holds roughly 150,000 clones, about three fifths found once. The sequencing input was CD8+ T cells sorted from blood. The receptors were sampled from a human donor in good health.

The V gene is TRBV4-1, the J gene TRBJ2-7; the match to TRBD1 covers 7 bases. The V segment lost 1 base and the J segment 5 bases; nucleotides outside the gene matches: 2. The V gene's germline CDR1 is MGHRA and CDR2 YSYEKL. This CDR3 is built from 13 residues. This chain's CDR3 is CASSQVQGNEQYF. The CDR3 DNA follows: TGCGCCAGCAGCCAAGTACAGGGGAACGAGCAGTACTTC.

The CDR3 region has the DNA TGTGCCTGGAGTCCGCCCTCCGGGACAAACAGAAACACCATATATTTT. Translating gives CAWSPPSGTNRNTIYF. The chain recombines TRBV30 with TRBJ1-3; a possible D gene is TRBD1 (6 bases). The CDR3 has 16 residues. Germline V gives CDR1 GTSNPN, CDR2 SVGIG (reference sequence). V dropped 2 bases and J dropped 5 bases, with 19 bases sitting between them.

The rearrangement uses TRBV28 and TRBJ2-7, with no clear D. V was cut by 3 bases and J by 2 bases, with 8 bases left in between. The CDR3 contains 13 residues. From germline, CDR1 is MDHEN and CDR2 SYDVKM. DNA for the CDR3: TGTGCCAGCAGTTTCGCCCTGACCTACGAGCAGTACTTC. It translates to CASSFALTYEQYF.

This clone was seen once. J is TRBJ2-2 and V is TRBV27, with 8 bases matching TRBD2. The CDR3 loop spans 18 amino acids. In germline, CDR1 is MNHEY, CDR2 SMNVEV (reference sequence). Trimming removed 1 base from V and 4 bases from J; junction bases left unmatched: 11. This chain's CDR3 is CASSLYHPSSGSTGELFF. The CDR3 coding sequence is TGTGCCAGCAGTTTATACCACCCCTCCAGCGGGAGCACCGGGGAGCTGTTTTTT.

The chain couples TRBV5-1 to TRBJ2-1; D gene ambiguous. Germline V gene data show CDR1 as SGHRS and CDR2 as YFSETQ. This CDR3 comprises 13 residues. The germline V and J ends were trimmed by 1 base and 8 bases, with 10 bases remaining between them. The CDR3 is CASSLRGPHEQFF. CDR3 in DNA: TGCGCCAGCAGCTTGCGAGGTCCCCATGAGCAGTTCTTC.

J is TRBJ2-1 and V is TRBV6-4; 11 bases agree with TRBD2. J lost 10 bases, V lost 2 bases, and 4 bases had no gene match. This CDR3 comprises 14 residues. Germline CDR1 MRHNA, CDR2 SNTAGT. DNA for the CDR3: TGTGCCAGCAGTGACGGGACTAGCGGAACCGAGCAGTTCTTC. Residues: CASSDGTSGTEQFF.

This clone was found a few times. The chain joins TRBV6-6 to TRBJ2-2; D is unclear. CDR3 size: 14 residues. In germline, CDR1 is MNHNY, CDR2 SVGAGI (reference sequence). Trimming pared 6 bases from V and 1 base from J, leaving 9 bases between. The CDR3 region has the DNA TGTGCCAGCAGCCAAAGACTGAACACCGGGGAGCTGTTTTTT. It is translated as CASSQRLNTGELFF.

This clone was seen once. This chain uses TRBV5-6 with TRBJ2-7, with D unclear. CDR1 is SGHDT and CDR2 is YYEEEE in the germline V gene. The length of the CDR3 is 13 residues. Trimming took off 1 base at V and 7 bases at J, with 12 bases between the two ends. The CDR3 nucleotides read TGTGCCAGCAGCTTGTCCCCGGGTCTGGAGCAGTACTTC. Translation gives CASSLSPGLEQYF.

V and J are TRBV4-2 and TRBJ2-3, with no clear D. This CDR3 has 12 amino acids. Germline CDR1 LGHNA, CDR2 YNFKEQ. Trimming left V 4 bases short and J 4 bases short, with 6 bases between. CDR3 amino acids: CASSREADTQYF. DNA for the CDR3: TGTGCCAGCAGCCGGGAAGCAGATACGCAGTATTTT.

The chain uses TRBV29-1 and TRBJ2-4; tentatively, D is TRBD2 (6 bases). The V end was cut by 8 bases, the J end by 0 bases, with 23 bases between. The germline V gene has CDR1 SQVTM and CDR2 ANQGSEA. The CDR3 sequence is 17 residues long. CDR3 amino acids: CSSLGAGEGLAKNIQYF. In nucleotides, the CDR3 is TGCAGCTCCCTTGGAGCGGGTGAGGGCTTAGCCAAAAACATTCAGTACTTC.

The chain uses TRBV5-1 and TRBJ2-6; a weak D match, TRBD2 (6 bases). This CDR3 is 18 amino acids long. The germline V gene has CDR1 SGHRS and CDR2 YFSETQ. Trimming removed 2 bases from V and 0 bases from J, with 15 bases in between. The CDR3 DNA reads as TGCGCCAGCAGCTTTGGTTTGCGGCGGGACTCTGGGGCCAACGTCCTGACTTTC. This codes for CASSFGLRRDSGANVLTF.

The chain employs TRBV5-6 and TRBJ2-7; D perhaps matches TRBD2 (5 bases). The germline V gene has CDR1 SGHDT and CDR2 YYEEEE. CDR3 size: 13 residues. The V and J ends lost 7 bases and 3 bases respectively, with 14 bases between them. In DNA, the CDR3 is TGTGCCAGCTCCGGGGATGAAAACTACGAGCAGTACTTC. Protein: CASSGDENYEQYF.

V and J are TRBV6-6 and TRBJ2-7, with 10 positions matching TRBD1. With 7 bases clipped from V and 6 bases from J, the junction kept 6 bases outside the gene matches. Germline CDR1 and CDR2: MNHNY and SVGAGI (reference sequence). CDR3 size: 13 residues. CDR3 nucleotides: TGTGCCAGCACCTCCGACAGGGGGCCCGAGCAGTACTTC. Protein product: CASTSDRGPEQYF.

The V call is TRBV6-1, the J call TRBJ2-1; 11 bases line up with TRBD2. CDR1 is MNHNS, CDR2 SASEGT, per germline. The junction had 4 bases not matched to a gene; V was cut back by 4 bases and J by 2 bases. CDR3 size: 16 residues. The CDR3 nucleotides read TGTGCCAGCAGTGGCCAGACTAGCGGGGCCTACAATGAGCAGTTCTTC. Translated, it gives CASSGQTSGAYNEQFF.